This T cell receptor beta chain was sequenced for a study of cytomegalovirus exposure and HLA in healthy donors. Study-wide findings and caveats: Cytomegalovirus association was assigned to 150 to 200 TCR beta chains. Reported results showed that the classifier diagnosed cytomegalovirus status with high specificity and sensitivity.

Repertoires were generated with immunoSEQ multiplex PCR, while TCRdb's copy carries only in-frame clones and drops some. The sample yields 150,000 to 200,000 clones, about four fifths seen once. Germline V lookup: CDR1 LNHDA, CDR2 SQIVND (reference sequence). The CDR3 spans 13 residues. After removal of 3 bases from V and 3 bases from J, the junction contained 2 bases not matched to a gene. This clone was picked up a small number of times. Its specificity is unknown. Sequencing was performed on PBMCs. V gene TRBV19 combines with J gene TRBJ2-7; the match to TRBD1 covers 7 bases. This TCR was recovered from a man between 18 and 29 years old in good health and CMV-seropositive. The CDR3 bases are TGTGCCAGTAGTATTGGGACAGACTACGAGCAGTACTTC. This codes for CASSIGTDYEQYF.